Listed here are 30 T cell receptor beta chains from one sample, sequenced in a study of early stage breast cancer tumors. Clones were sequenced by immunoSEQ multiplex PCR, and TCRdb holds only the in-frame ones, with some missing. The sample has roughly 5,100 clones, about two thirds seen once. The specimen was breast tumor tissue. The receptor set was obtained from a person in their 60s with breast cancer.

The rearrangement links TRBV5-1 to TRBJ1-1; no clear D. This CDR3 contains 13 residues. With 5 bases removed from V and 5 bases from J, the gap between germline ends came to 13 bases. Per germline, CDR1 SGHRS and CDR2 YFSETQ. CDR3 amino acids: CASRLGSGTEAFF. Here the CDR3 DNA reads TGCGCCAGCAGGCTGGGGTCAGGAACTGAAGCTTTCTTT.

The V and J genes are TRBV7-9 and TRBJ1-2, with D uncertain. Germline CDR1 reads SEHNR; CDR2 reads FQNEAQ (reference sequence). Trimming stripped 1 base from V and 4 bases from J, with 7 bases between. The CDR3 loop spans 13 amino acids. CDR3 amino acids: CASSLGEGYGYTF. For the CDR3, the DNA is TGTGCCAGCAGCTTAGGGGAAGGCTATGGCTACACCTTC.

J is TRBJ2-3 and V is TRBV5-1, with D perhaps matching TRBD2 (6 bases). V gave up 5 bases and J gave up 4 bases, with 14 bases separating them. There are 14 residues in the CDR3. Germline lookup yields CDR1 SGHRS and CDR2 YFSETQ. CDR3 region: CASRPGTFADTQYF. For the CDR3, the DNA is TGCGCCAGCAGACCCGGGACTTTTGCAGATACGCAGTATTTT.

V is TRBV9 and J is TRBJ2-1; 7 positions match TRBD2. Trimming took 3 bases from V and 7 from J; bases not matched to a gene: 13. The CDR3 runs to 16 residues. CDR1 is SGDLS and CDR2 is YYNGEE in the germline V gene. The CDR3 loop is CASSAEEGGPWNEQFF. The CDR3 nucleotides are TGTGCCAGCAGCGCGGAGGAGGGAGGGCCGTGGAATGAGCAGTTCTTC. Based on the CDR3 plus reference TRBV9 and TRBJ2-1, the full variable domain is DSGVTQTPKHLITATGQRVTLRCSPRSGDLSVYWYQQSLDQGLQFLIQYYNGEERAKGNILERFSAQQFPDLHSELNLSSLELGDSALYFCASSAEEGGPWNEQFFGPGTRLTVL.

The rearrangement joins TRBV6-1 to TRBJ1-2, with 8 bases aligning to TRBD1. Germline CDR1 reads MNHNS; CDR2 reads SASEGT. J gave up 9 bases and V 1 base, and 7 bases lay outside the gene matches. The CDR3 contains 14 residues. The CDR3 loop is CASSEGGQGRSYTF. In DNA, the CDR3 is TGTGCCAGCAGTGAAGGAGGACAGGGTAGGAGCTACACCTTC.

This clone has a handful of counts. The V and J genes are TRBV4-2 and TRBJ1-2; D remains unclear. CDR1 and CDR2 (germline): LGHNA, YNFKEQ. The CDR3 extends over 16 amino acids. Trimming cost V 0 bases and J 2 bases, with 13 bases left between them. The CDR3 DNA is TGTGCCAGCAGCCAAGATTGGGGTCCCGGGAACTATGGCTACACCTTC. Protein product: CASSQDWGPGNYGYTF.

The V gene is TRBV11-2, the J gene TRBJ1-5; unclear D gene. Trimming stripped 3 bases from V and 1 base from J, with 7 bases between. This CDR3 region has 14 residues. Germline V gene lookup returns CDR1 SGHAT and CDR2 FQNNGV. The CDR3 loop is CASSFGQSNQPQHF. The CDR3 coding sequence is TGTGCCAGCAGCTTCGGGCAGAGCAATCAGCCCCAGCATTTT.

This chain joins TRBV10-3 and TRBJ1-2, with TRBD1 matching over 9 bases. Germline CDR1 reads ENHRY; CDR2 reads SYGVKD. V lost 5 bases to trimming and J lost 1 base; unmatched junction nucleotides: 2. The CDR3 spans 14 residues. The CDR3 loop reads CAISPGQGNYGYTF. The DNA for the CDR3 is TGTGCCATCAGTCCGGGACAGGGTAACTATGGCTACACCTTC.

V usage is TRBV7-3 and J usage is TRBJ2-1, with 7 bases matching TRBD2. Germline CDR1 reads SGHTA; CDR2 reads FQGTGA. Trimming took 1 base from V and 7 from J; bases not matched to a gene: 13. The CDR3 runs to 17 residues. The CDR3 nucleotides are TGTGCCAGCAGCTTAAGGCCTAGCGGTGGGGCAAATAATGAGCAGTTCTTC. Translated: CASSLRPSGGANNEQFF.

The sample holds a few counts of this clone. CDR3 in DNA: TGTGCCAGTAAGGGCACATACGAGCAGTACTTC. Translation: CASKGTYEQYF. The chain is built from TRBV19 and TRBJ2-7; D remains ambiguous. This CDR3 has 11 residues. V lost 7 bases to trimming and J lost 4 bases, with 8 bases between them. In germline, CDR1 is LNHDA, CDR2 SQIVND (reference sequence). Based on the CDR3 plus reference TRBV19 and TRBJ2-7, the full variable domain is DGGITQSPKYLFRKEGQNVTLSCEQNLNHDAMYWYRQDPGQGLRLIYYSQIVNDFQKGDIAEGYSVSREKKESFPLTVTSAQKNPTAFYLCASKGTYEQYFGPGTRLTVT.

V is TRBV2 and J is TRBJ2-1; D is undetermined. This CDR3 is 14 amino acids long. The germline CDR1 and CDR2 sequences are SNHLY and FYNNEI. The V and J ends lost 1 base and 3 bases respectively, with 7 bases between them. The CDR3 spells CASSEDLNYNEQFF. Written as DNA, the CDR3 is TGTGCCAGCAGTGAAGACCTTAACTACAATGAGCAGTTCTTC.

CDR3 in DNA: TGTGCCTGGATGGCTGCCCCGAGCAGGAGGGAGCAGTTCTTC. Its protein product is CAWMAAPSRREQFF. The chain joins TRBV30 to TRBJ2-1, with D maybe TRBD2 (5 bases). The CDR3 length is 14 residues. With 4 bases removed from V and 10 bases from J, the gap between germline ends came to 20 bases. CDR1 and CDR2 from the germline V gene are GTSNPN and SVGIG (reference sequence).

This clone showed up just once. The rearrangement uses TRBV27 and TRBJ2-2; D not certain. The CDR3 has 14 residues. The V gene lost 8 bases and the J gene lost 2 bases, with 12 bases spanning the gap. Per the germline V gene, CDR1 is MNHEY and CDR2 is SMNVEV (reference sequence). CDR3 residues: CASGRGLNTGELFF. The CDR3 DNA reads TGTGCCAGCGGCCGCGGATTAAACACCGGGGAGCTGTTTTTT.

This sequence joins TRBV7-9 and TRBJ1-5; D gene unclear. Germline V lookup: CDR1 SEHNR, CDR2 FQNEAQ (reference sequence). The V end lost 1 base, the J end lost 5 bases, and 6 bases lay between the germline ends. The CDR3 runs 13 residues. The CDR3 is CASSLERDQPQHF. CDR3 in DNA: TGTGCCAGCAGCTTAGAGAGGGATCAGCCCCAGCATTTT.

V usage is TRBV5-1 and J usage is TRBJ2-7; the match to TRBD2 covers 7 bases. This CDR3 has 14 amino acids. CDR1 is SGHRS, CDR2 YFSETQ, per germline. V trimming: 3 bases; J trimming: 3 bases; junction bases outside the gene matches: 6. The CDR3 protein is CASSSSGLVYEQYF. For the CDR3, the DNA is TGCGCCAGCAGCTCGTCCGGACTAGTCTACGAGCAGTACTTC.

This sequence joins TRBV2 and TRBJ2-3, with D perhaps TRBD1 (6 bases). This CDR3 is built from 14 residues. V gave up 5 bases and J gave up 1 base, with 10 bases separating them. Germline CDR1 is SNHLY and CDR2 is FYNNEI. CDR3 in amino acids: CASSWAGGTDTQYF. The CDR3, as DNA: TGTGCCAGCAGTTGGGCAGGGGGCACAGATACGCAGTATTTT.

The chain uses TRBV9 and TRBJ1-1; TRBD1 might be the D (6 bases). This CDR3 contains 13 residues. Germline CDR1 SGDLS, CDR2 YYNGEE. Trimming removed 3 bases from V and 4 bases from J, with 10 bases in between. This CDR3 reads CASSGGGGTEAFF. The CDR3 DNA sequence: TGTGCCAGCAGCGGGGGAGGGGGCACTGAAGCTTTCTTT.

The CDR3 DNA is TGCGCCAGCAGCTTGGGTGGGGTGGGTGGCAATCAGCCCCAGCATTTT. Protein sequence: CASSLGGVGGNQPQHF. The chain uses TRBV5-1 and TRBJ1-5; no firm D call. Trimming removed 0 bases from V and 2 bases from J, with 12 bases in between. This CDR3 comprises 16 residues. CDR1 is SGHRS and CDR2 is YFSETQ in the germline V gene.

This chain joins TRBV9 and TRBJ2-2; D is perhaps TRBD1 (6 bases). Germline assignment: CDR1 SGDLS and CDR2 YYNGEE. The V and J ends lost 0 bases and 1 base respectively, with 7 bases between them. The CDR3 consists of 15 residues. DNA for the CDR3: TGTGCCAGCAGCGTAGGGGGACAGAACACCGGGGAGCTGTTTTTT. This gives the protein CASSVGGQNTGELFF.

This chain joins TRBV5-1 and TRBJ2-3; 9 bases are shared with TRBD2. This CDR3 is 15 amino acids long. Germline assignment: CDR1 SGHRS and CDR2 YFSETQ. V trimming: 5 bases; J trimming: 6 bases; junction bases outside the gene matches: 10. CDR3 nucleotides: TGCGCCAGCAGTCCTCTGGGGACTAGCTCGGATACGCAGTATTTT. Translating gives CASSPLGTSSDTQYF.

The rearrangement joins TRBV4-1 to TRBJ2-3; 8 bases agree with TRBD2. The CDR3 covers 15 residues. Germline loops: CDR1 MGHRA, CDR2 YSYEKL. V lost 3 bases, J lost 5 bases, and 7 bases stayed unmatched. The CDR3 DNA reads TGCGCCAGCAGCCAGTATCGGGGGGGAGAAGATACGCAGTATTTT. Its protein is CASSQYRGGEDTQYF.

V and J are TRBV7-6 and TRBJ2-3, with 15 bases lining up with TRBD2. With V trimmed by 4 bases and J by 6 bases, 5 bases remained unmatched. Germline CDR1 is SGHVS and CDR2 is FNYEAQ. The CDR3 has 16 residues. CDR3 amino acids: CASSSGLAGGSDTQYF. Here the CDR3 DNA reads TGTGCCAGCAGCTCGGGACTAGCGGGGGGATCGGATACGCAGTATTTT.

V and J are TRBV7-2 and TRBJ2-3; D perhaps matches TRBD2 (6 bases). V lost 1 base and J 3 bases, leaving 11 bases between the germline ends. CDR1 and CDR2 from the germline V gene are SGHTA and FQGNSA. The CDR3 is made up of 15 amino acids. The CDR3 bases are TGTGCCAGCAGCTTAGATGGAGGGCGGACAGATACGCAGTATTTT. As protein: CASSLDGGRTDTQYF.

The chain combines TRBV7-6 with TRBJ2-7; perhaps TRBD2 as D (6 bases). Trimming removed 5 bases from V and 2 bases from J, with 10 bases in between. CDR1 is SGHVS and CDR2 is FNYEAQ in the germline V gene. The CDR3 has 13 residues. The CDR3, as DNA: TGTGCCAGCAGCACGGAGGGCCCCTACGAGCAGTACTTC. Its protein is CASSTEGPYEQYF.

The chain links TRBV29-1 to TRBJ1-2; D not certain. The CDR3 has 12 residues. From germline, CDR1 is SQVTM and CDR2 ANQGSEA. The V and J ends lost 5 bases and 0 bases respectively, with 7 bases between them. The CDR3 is CSVNLPNYGYTF. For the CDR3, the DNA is TGCAGCGTTAACCTTCCTAACTATGGCTACACCTTC.

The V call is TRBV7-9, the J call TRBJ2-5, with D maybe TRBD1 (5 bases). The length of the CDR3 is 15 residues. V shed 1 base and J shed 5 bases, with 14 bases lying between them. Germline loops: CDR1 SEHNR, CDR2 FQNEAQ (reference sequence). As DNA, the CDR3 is TGTGCCAGCAGCTTAGGCCTCCAGGGTGAGGAGACCCAGTACTTC. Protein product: CASSLGLQGEETQYF.

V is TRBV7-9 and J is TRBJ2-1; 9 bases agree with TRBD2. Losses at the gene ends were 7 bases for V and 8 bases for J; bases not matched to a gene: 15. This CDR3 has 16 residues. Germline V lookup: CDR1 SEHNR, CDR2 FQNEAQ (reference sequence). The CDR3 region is CASILRLGLAIDEQFF. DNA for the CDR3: TGTGCCAGCATCCTCAGGCTGGGACTAGCAATCGATGAGCAGTTCTTC.

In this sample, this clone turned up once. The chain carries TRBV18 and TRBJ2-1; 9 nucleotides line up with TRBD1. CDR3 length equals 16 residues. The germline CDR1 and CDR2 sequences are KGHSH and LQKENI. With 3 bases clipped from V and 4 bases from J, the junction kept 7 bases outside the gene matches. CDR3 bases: TGTGCCAGCTCACCGCCGGGACAGGGCGTTTACAATGAGCAGTTCTTC. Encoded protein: CASSPPGQGVYNEQFF.

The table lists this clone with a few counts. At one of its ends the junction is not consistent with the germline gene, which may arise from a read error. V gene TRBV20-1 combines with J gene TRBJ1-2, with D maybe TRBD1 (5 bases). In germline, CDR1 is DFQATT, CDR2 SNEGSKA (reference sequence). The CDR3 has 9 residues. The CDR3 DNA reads TGCAGTGCTAGACAGGGACCGGTCTTC. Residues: CSARQGPVF.

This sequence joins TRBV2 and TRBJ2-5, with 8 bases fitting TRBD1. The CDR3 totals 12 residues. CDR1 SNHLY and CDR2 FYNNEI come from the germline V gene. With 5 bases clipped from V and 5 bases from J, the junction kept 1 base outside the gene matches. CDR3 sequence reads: CASSRQGETQYF. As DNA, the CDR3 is TGTGCCAGCAGTAGACAGGGGGAGACCCAGTACTTC.